The sequence of this T cell receptor beta chain was determined in a study of CD8+CD57+ T cells in acquired aplastic anemia (dated by TCRdb to the late 2010s). For context, the study as a whole: Extracted DNA from sorted CD4+ and CD8+ cells averaged around 3.3 ug, ranging from roughly 0.17 to 30 ug. A CD8+CD57+ expansion meant a frequency higher than the mean frequency seen in healthy subjects.

V and J are truncated by 0 bases and 2 bases respectively, leaving an intervening sequence of 10 bases. From cysteine to phenylalanine, the CDR3 is 15 amino acids long. The sequence is cut down to CDR3 DNA, 45 bases in frame from base 1. CDR1 MNHEY and CDR2 SVGAGI are derived from the germline V gene. Flow cytometry had shown CD8+CD57+ cell expansion in the patients selected for sequencing. Every patient had severe acquired aplastic anemia, diagnosed using the International Study of Aplastic Anemia and Agranulocytosis and Camitta criteria. No therapy had been received by the patients at the time of blood sampling. In the study, sorted CD4+ and CD8+ blood T cells from patients with severe aplastic anemia and from healthy subjects underwent deep sequencing of TCR repertoires. Patients were enrolled under clinicaltrials.gov protocols 00001620, 01623167, 00001397, 00071045, 00081523 and 00961064 in the USA. Ficoll-Paque density gradient centrifugation was used to isolate peripheral blood mononuclear cells. Before DNA extraction, CD4+ and CD8+ T cells were sorted with FACS or magnetic beads.

Results and caveats for the whole study, not just this receptor: Around 27 CD8+ CDR3 sequences were shared between patients and controls but appeared highly expressed in patients and within their immunodominant clones. Between patients and healthy controls, no significant difference in CD8+ Simpson's diversity was found (P=0.060).

This clonotype was recorded a few times. Its recognized antigen is unknown. Per-base qualities were not stored, and no clone one base away is much larger. Genomic DNA served as template for TCR beta VDJ combination and CDR3 sequence profiling. An Illumina HiSeq 2000 was the platform used for TCR repertoire sequencing. The paper's data handling went like this. Repertoire assessment relied on Simpson's diversity index, CDR3 size and DJ length profiles, and TRBV/TRBJ rearrangement plots. The most abundant DNA sequence in the deep sequencing data was taken as the immunodominant clone. CDR3 amino acid sequences were screened for sharing across subjects and compared with published repertoires and the VDJdb database. TCRdb ran its own pipeline on the public reads, namely fastp trimming at Q25 and MiXCR clone calling, and kept in-frame beta chains. Rows with a matching CDR3 protein are joined into one entry that keeps the most common DNA and genes. The V and J calls reflect TCRdb's pipeline rather than the authors' work. Counted in this sample were 180,000 or so distinct CDR3 sequences; around 48% of them appeared once. The ten largest clones take up 0.85% to 1.3% of the sample.

The TCR comes from a human donor with aplastic anemia. This chain joins TRBV6-5 to TRBJ2-5; TRBD2 could be the D gene, as 7 bases match. Sequencing was performed on sorted CD4+, CD8+, or CD8+CD57+ T cells (not recorded which) from PBMCs. The nucleotide sequence is TGTGCCAGCAGTTACTCGGGGGGGCCTCAAGAGACCCAGTACTTC. Translated, it reads CASSYSGGPQETQYF.